This TCR beta chain is drawn from a study of lymphopenia after photon versus proton radiotherapy. Study-level results: Better survival with proton therapy was suggested as possible, not demonstrated. Oligoclonal CD8+ Temra expansion after nadir drove photon patients' diversity drop. Under photons, naive T cells and diversity fell while effector/memory populations rose. Larger post-nadir TCR diversity loss correlated inversely with survival in deceased patients.

Notes on this clone: What it binds is unknown.

This CDR3 is 17 amino acids long. Germline loops: CDR1 MNHGY, CDR2 SVAAGI. Deletions cut 7 bases from V and 0 bases from J, with 22 bases between. The repertoire was sequenced with immunoSEQ multiplex PCR; TCRdb's copy has only in-frame clones and lacks some. The sample has more than 10,000 clones, around 90% seen once. The clonotype comes from a man aged 55 to 70 with pancreatic cancer. The sequences come from peripheral blood, collected from a patient treated with photon-based radiotherapy. The chain combines TRBV6-9 with TRBJ2-7, with D tentatively TRBD1 (5 bases). The CDR3 DNA follows: TGTGCCAGCACTCCTGGCCCCAGGGCATGTAGCTCCTACGAGCAGTACTTC. The encoded protein is CASTPGPRACSSYEQYF.